The next 17 T cell receptor beta chains were all read from a single sample in a study of shared clonotypes between healthy human individuals. Generated by immunoSEQ multiplex PCR, the TCRdb table keeps only in-frame clones and is missing some. The data hold 2,100,000 or so clones, with about 94% observed a single time. The source material was naive CD4+ T cells sorted from blood. The sample's subset: CD45RA+ positively selected. Source of these receptors: a young man in good health.

V and J are TRBV19 and TRBJ2-4; no firm D call. The V gene's germline CDR1 is LNHDA and CDR2 SQIVND (reference sequence). The V end lost 5 bases, the J end lost 6 bases, and 14 bases lay between the germline ends. The CDR3 spans 14 residues. CDR3 loop: CASSGREGPNIQYF. CDR3 nucleotides: TGTGCCAGTAGTGGACGCGAAGGGCCAAACATTCAGTACTTC.

The chain has TRBV25-1 and TRBJ1-2; D perhaps matches TRBD1 (5 bases). The CDR3 contains 15 residues. Between the trimmed V and J ends, which lost 2 bases and 0 bases, there was a span of 10 bases. The germline gives CDR1 MGHDK, CDR2 SYGVNS. The CDR3 DNA follows: TGTGCCAGCAGTGAAGCGGGACCCGCTAACTATGGCTACACCTTC. Translation gives CASSEAGPANYGYTF.

This chain connects TRBV4-1 to TRBJ2-1; D gene ambiguous. The CDR3 is made up of 14 amino acids. Germline values: CDR1 MGHRA, CDR2 YSYEKL. V was cut by 0 bases and J by 4 bases, with 7 bases left in between. CDR3: CASSQEALYNEQFF. DNA for the CDR3: TGCGCCAGCAGCCAAGAGGCACTTTACAATGAGCAGTTCTTC.

This chain uses TRBV28 with TRBJ2-3; 9 positions agree with TRBD2. After removal of 7 bases from V and 4 bases from J, the junction contained 6 bases not matched to a gene. The germline V gene encodes CDR1 MDHEN and CDR2 SYDVKM. CDR3 length: 14 residues. DNA for the CDR3: TGTGCCAGCATAGGGGGCGGGAGGGCAGATACGCAGTATTTT. It translates to CASIGGGRADTQYF.

The chain joins TRBV29-1 to TRBJ1-1; D not certain. This CDR3 has 14 residues. The germline V and J ends were trimmed by 4 bases and 0 bases, with 12 bases remaining between them. Germline loops: CDR1 SQVTM, CDR2 ANQGSEA. The CDR3 DNA sequence: TGCAGCGTTGGATTGGCAGGATTGAACACTGAAGCTTTCTTT. Its translation: CSVGLAGLNTEAFF.

The chain is built from TRBV5-3 and TRBJ1-5; D call uncertain. TRBV5-3 is placed among ORFs of uncertain function. This CDR3 spans 17 amino acids. The ends were cut back, 1 base at V and 0 bases at J, with 14 bases in the middle. CDR3 in DNA: TGTGCCAGAAGCTTGTCCCCCCCGGGCCATAGCAATCAGCCCCAGCATTTT. Translated, it gives CARSLSPPGHSNQPQHF.

The V and J genes are TRBV11-2 and TRBJ2-2; 7 bases are a match to TRBD1. The CDR3 sequence is 15 residues long. With V trimmed by 1 base and J by 5 bases, 4 bases remained unmatched. Germline lookup yields CDR1 SGHAT and CDR2 FQNNGV. The chain's CDR3 is CASSLGQGRTGELFF. The CDR3 nucleotides read TGTGCCAGCAGCTTAGGACAGGGTAGGACCGGGGAGCTGTTTTTT.

This chain links TRBV7-2 with TRBJ1-2, with D perhaps matching TRBD1 (6 bases). The CDR3 has 14 amino acids. The germline V and J ends were trimmed by 3 bases and 5 bases, with 13 bases remaining between them. Looked up from germline, CDR1 is SGHTA and CDR2 is FQGNSA. In DNA, the CDR3 is TGTGCCAGCAGCTTCCCCGGGACAAAGTATGGCTACACCTTC. Translated, it gives CASSFPGTKYGYTF.

The rearrangement joins TRBV2 to TRBJ1-1; D gene uncertain. CDR1 and CDR2 from the germline V gene are SNHLY and FYNNEI. The length of the CDR3 is 16 residues. V lost 0 bases to trimming and J lost 9 bases, with 20 bases between them. The CDR3 nucleotides are TGTGCCAGCAGTGAAGCCCAGGTATCCCGGGCGTCAAAAGCTTTCTTT. Residues: CASSEAQVSRASKAFF.

V gene TRBV7-2 combines with J gene TRBJ2-7, with 7 bases that match TRBD2. The ends lost 5 bases at V and 5 bases at J; junction bases unmatched: 6. The CDR3 consists of 13 residues. Germline loops: CDR1 SGHTA, CDR2 FQGNSA. Here the CDR3 DNA reads TGTGCCAGCAGCCCCGGGGGGATCAACGAGCAGTACTTC. Amino acid sequence: CASSPGGINEQYF.

The V and J genes are TRBV6-1 and TRBJ2-7; TRBD1 matches 10 bases. This CDR3 spans 15 amino acids. Germline trimming cut 4 bases from V and 3 bases from J; bases unmatched to any gene: 6. The germline V gene has CDR1 MNHNS and CDR2 SASEGT. CDR3 in amino acids: CASSVIGTGDYEQYF. CDR3 nucleotides: TGTGCCAGCAGTGTTATAGGGACAGGGGACTACGAGCAGTACTTC.

V usage is TRBV7-2 and J usage is TRBJ2-5; D might be TRBD2 (5 bases). Germline CDR1 SGHTA, CDR2 FQGNSA. V was cut by 4 bases and J by 5 bases, with 17 bases left in between. The CDR3 is made up of 15 amino acids. The CDR3 sequence is CASSSVAYTSETQYF. As DNA, the CDR3 is TGTGCCAGCAGCTCAGTAGCGTACACGTCGGAGACCCAGTACTTC.

The gene calls are TRBV27 and TRBJ1-5; D remains ambiguous. The CDR3 sequence is 12 residues long. V lost 6 bases, J lost 3 bases, and 6 bases lay in between. CDR1 MNHEY and CDR2 SMNVEV come from the germline V gene (reference sequence). CDR3: CASSAFNQPQHF. The CDR3 nucleotides read TGTGCCAGCAGCGCTTTCAATCAGCCCCAGCATTTT.

This chain connects TRBV5-1 to TRBJ2-3, with 10 positions matching TRBD2. Germline V gene data show CDR1 as SGHRS and CDR2 as YFSETQ. CDR3 length: 16 residues. Trimming cost V 0 bases and J 6 bases; bases outside gene matches: 7. The DNA of the CDR3 is TGCGCCAGCAGCTTGGTTCTAGCGGGAGATACGGATACGCAGTATTTT. Its protein is CASSLVLAGDTDTQYF.

This chain connects TRBV5-1 to TRBJ2-7; 7 nucleotides align to TRBD2. V lost 4 bases to trimming and J lost 0 bases; unmatched junction nucleotides: 7. Germline lookup yields CDR1 SGHRS and CDR2 YFSETQ. The CDR3 runs to 15 residues. The CDR3 DNA sequence: TGCGCCAGCAGCCCTAGCGGCACAAGCTCCTACGAGCAGTACTTC. Protein sequence: CASSPSGTSSYEQYF.

Comment on this clone: One end of the junction is discordant with germline, which a read error may explain. The rearrangement joins TRBV7-7 to TRBJ2-5; the D gene is possibly TRBD2 (6 bases). CDR1 SSHAT and CDR2 FNYEAQ come from the germline V gene (reference sequence). The CDR3 is 14 residues long. The CDR3 here is CASSTGVPGETQYF. As DNA, the CDR3 is TGTGCTAGCAGCACGGGAGTACCGGGGGAGACCCAGTACTTC. Full variable domain (rest looked up from reference TRBV7-7 and TRBJ2-5): GAGVSQSPRYKVTKRGQDVTLRCDPISSHATLYWYQQALGQGPEFLTYFNYEAQPDKSGLPSDRFSAERPEGSISTLTIQRTEQRDSAMYRCASSTGVPGETQYFGPGTRLLVL.

The rearrangement links TRBV18 to TRBJ1-2; tentatively, D is TRBD1 (5 bases). The CDR3 has 15 amino acids. Germline CDR1 and CDR2: KGHSH and LQKENI. V lost 5 bases and J lost 5, with 18 bases in between. As DNA, the CDR3 is TGTGCCAGCTCAACCTATCAGGGAGGTCTGTATGGCTACACCTTC. Its translation: CASSTYQGGLYGYTF. Variable domain in full (rest from reference TRBV18 and TRBJ1-2): NAGVMQNPRHLVRRRGQEARLRCSPMKGHSHVYWYRQLPEEGLKFMVYLQKENIIDESGMPKERFSAEFPKEGPSILRIQQVVRGDSAAYFCASSTYQGGLYGYTFGSGTRLTVV.